This entry lists 10 T cell receptor beta chains sequenced from one sample in a study of Ad26.COV2.S vaccination and SARS-CoV-2 variants listed by TCRdb under 2021. The library was obtained by the immunoSEQ multiplex PCR assay. Drawn from immuneACCESS, this table holds only the in-frame rearrangements with V and J called that TCRdb kept. Clones are partly lost; checked studies trace under half to an unresolved V gene and leave the rest unexplained. This sample has 440,000 or so clones in its table, and about nine tenths of those were observed once. The top ten hold 1.5% to 2% of the sample. The sample's treatment or condition label is to be understood as: approximately 18 received Ad26.COV2.S at low or high dose, single or two shots; about 5 received placebo; per-sample allocation not given. For vaccine and placebo recipients, repertoires were sequenced using samples collected on day 63 after the first injection.

The specimen was peripheral blood, collected in a trial of Ad26.COV2.S vaccine versus placebo. These receptors came from a person between 18 and 59 years old who received the Ad26.COV2.S COVID-19 vaccine or a placebo.

This clone was detected only a few times. The J gene is TRBJ2-4, the V gene TRBV2, with 7 bases fitting TRBD1. The junction had 9 bases not matched to a gene; V was cut back by 2 bases and J by 2 bases. CDR3 length: 17 residues. Germline V gene lookup returns CDR1 SNHLY and CDR2 FYNNEI. In DNA form, the CDR3 reads TGTGCCAGCAGTGAAAACTTAAACAGGGGATCCAAAAACATTCAGTACTTC. It specifies CASSENLNRGSKNIQYF.

The V call is TRBV5-1, the J call TRBJ2-7; no clear D. Deletions cut 0 bases from V and 6 bases from J, with 13 bases between. In germline, CDR1 is SGHRS, CDR2 YFSETQ. The CDR3 sequence is 14 residues long. The CDR3 loop reads CASSLVSRKSEQYF. The CDR3 nucleotides are TGCGCCAGCAGCTTGGTGTCCCGAAAAAGCGAGCAGTACTTC.

The rearrangement uses TRBV28 and TRBJ2-3; TRBD2 is a possible D gene (6 bases). Germline CDR1 and CDR2: MDHEN and SYDVKM. The CDR3 has 16 amino acids. Trimming took 1 base from V and 4 from J, leaving 15 bases between them. CDR3 bases: TGTGCCAGCAGTTTATCAGGGACTTACTACGCAGATACGCAGTATTTT. Its translation: CASSLSGTYYADTQYF.

The chain has TRBV3-1 (or the pseudogene TRBV3-2) and TRBJ1-2, with D unresolved. The CDR3 extends over 11 amino acids. V lost 3 bases and J 7 bases, leaving 6 bases between the germline ends. Germline CDR1 and CDR2: LGHDT and YNNKEL (reference sequence). The CDR3 DNA sequence: TGTGCCAGCAGCCAGTACGGTGGCTACACCTTC. Its protein is CASSQYGGYTF.

CDR3: CATSETGKVGANYGYTF. CDR3 bases: TGTGCCACCAGTGAAACAGGGAAAGTTGGAGCTAACTATGGCTACACCTTC. This chain uses TRBV24-1 with TRBJ1-2, with D tentatively TRBD1 (6 bases). V was clipped by 4 bases and J by 0 bases, with 17 bases between them. The CDR3 covers 17 residues. Germline CDR1 is KGHDR and CDR2 is SFDVKD.

This clone was seen just once. The CDR3 DNA is TGTGCCAGCAGTTACTCGACGGGCTACTATGGCTACACCTTC. This gives the protein CASSYSTGYYGYTF. The chain carries TRBV6-5 and TRBJ1-2, with D unresolved. Trimming pared 0 bases from V and 3 bases from J, leaving 8 bases between. Germline values: CDR1 MNHEY, CDR2 SVGAGI. The CDR3 is 14 residues long.

The rearrangement links TRBV6-2 or TRBV6-3 to TRBJ2-6, with unresolved D. From germline, CDR1 is MNHEY and CDR2 SVGEGT. Trimming took 1 base from V and 0 from J, leaving 10 bases between them. The CDR3 runs 17 residues. In nucleotides, the CDR3 is TGTGCCAGCAGTTACTGGGGTGAATTCTCTGGGGCCAACGTCCTGACTTTC. This encodes CASSYWGEFSGANVLTF.

V and J are TRBV5-1 and TRBJ2-7; 12 nucleotides align to TRBD2. V shed 4 bases, J shed 4 bases, and the junction held 3 bases outside the gene matches. Germline CDR1 reads SGHRS; CDR2 reads YFSETQ. There are 14 residues in the CDR3. CDR3 loop: CASSETSGSYEQYF. The CDR3, as DNA: TGCGCCAGCAGCGAGACTAGCGGGAGTTACGAGCAGTACTTC.

This chain uses TRBV6-5 with TRBJ2-7; D may be TRBD1 or TRBD2 (5 bases each). The CDR3 runs 15 residues. V shed 9 bases and J shed 0 bases, with 18 bases lying between them. Germline-derived CDR1 and CDR2 are MNHEY and SVGAGI. The CDR3 DNA is TGTGCCAGTTGGGGGTGGTTTATGAGCTCCTACGAGCAGTACTTC. Protein product: CASWGWFMSSYEQYF.

The chain carries TRBV7-8 and TRBJ1-5; 10 bases line up with TRBD1. There are 18 residues in the CDR3. V lost 5 bases and J lost 7; bases outside the gene matches: 17. Germline V gene lookup returns CDR1 SGHVS and CDR2 FQNEAQ. CDR3 in DNA: TGTGCCAGCAGCCCACGGGGGGGACAGGGGTTTTTGGGACAGCCCCAGCATTTT. It yields the protein CASSPRGGQGFLGQPQHF.